This T cell receptor (beta chain) was profiled in a study of glioma-infiltrating T cells. TCR alpha and beta CDR3 regions were amplified from RNA using iRepertoire nested multiplex PCR. For one-step reverse transcription and amplification, about 90-450 ng of tissue mRNA or PBMC total RNA was used. Using its own MiXCR run on the multiplex PCR reads, TCRdb lists one record per CDR3 protein. The table includes approximately 88,000 distinct CDR3 sequences, about a quarter detected once. Only a few counts were recorded for this clonotype. The antigen is not known. General observations from the study: Very few CDR3 sequences were shared between tissue and blood. Non-neoplastic patients had below-expected tissue-blood divergence, while all gliomas exceeded expectation.

CDR1 and CDR2 (germline): LGHNA, YNFKEQ. Trimming cost V 0 bases and J 7 bases, with 9 bases left between them. The CDR3 totals 13 residues. The chain joins TRBV4-2 to TRBJ2-5; a possible D gene is TRBD2 (6 bases). The sequence was collected from a human donor with low-grade glioma or glioblastoma, undergoing nonglioma brain surgery, or in good health (not recorded which). The source material was glioma tissue, nonneoplastic brain tissue, or PBMCs (not recorded which). This CDR3 reads CASSQDPSATQYF. The CDR3 nucleotides are TGTGCCAGCAGCCAAGATCCTAGCGCGACCCAGTACTTC.